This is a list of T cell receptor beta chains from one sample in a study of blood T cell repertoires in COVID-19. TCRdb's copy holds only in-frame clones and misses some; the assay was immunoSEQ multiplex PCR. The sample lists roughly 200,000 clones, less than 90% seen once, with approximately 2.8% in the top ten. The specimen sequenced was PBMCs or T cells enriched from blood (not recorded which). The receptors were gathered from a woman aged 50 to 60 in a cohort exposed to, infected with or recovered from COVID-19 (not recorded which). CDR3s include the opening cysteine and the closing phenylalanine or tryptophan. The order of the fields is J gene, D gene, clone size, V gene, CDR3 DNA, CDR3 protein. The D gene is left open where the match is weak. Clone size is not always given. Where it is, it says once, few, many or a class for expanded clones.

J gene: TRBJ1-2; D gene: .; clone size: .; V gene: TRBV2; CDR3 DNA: TGTGCCAGCAGTGAAGGAGAGCTCTATGGCTACACCTTC; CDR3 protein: CASSEGELYGYTF
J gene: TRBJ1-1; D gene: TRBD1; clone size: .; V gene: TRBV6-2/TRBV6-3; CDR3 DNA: TGTGCCAGCAGTAAGGACAGGGTTGGGACTGAAGCTTTCTTT; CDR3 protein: CASSKDRVGTEAFF
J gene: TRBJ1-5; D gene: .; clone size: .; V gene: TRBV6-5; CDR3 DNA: TGTGCCAGCAGTTACGTTTCCATTGATCAGCCCCAGCATTTT; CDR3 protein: CASSYVSIDQPQHF
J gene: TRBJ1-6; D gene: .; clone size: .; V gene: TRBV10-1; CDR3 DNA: TGCGCCAGCAGTCTGACAGCAAATTCACCCCTCCACTTT; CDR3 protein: CASSLTANSPLHF
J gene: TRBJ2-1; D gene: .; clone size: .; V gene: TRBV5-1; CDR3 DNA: TGCGCCAGCAGCTTGTTAGGAGAAGGCAATGAGCAGTTCTTC; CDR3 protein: CASSLLGEGNEQFF
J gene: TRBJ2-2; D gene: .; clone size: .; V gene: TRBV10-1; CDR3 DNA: TGCGCCAGCAGTGAGTGGGCCTCCACCGGGGAGCTGTTTTTT; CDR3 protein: CASSEWASTGELFF
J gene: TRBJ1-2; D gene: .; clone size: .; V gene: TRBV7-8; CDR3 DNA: TGTGCCAGCAGCCCACACCGGACTACCGGGGGGGATGGCTACACCTTC; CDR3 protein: CASSPHRTTGGDGYTF
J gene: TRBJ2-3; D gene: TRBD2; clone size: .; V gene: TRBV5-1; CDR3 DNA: TGCGCCAGCAGCTTACTAGCGGGGGGCACAGATACGCAGTATTTT; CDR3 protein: CASSLLAGGTDTQYF
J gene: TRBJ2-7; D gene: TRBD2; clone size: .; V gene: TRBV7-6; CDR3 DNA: TGTGCCAGCAGCTCCCTGGGACTAGCGGGGGACCAACACTACGAGCAGTACTTC; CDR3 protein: CASSSLGLAGDQHYEQYF
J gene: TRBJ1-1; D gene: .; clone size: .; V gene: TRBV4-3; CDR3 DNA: TGCGCCAGCAGCCAGGCCCCTCTACAGAGAACTTTAAAGAACACTGAAGCTTTCTTT; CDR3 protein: CASSQAPLQRTLKNTEAFF
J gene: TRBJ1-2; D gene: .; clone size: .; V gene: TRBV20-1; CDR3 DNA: TGCAGTGCTAGTAGGGGCTTTCACTCCTTC; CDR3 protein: CSASRGFHSF
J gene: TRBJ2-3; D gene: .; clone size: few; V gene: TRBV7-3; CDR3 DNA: TGTGCCAGCAGCTTTTCGGCGGCAGATACGCAGTATTTT; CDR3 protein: CASSFSAADTQYF
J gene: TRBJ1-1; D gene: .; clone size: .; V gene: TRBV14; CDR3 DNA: TGTGCCAGCAGCCAAGAAGGGGACTACACTGAAGCTTTCTTT; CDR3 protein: CASSQEGDYTEAFF
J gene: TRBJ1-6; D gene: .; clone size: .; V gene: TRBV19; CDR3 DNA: TGTGCCAGTAGCTTGAATAACATCACACCCCTCCACTTT; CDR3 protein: CASSLNNITPLHF
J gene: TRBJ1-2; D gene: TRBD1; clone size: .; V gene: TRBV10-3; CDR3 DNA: TGTGCCATCAGGGACCGGGGAGGACAGGGGGCCTATGGCTACACCTTC; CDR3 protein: CAIRDRGGQGAYGYTF